The clone carrying this T cell receptor beta chain was recorded a few times. Its antigen is unknown. TCRdb itself ran the reads through MiXCR, one entry per CDR3 protein. The sample includes about 600,000 distinct CDR3 sequences, around 24% of them seen just once. This sample was taken from a study of T cell repertoires in cytomegalovirus infection. Study in general: Both a matching HLA type and CMV infection were indicated by public TCR beta signatures. Points from the study as a whole: CMV carriers having the relevant HLA were flagged by cumulative public TCR beta family frequency. CMV-specific TCR beta clonotypes restricted by HLA-C dominated the ex vivo response.

V lost 1 base and J 2 bases, leaving 11 bases between the germline ends. This CDR3 is 15 amino acids long. Germline V gene data show CDR1 as SQVTM and CDR2 as ANQGSEA. The sequenced sample was CD8+ T cells from PBMCs. The source of this sequence is a human donor in good health (CMV status not recorded). Some clones in this sample may be carry-over from other donors' samples. V gene TRBV29-1 combines with J gene TRBJ2-2; D possibly uses TRBD1 or TRBD2 (5 bases each). The CDR3 loop is CSVEGLGPNTGELFF. The DNA of the CDR3 is TGCAGCGTTGAAGGGCTGGGACCTAACACCGGGGAGCTGTTTTTT.